This passage covers 15 T cell receptor beta chains from one sample sequenced in a study of blood T cell repertoires in COVID-19. Generated by immunoSEQ multiplex PCR, the TCRdb table keeps only in-frame clones and is missing some. This sample has about 160,000 clones; roughly four fifths occur once, and the top ten carry under 13%. Sample: peripheral blood. The receptor source for this set is a human donor in a cohort sampled during active COVID-19.

The rearrangement uses TRBV6-6 and TRBJ2-3; weak D call: TRBD1 (6 bases). The CDR3 is 13 amino acids. The V and J ends lost 7 bases and 4 bases respectively, with 12 bases between them. Germline-derived CDR1 and CDR2 are MNHNY and SVGAGI (reference sequence). CDR3 nucleotides: TGTGCCAGCATGGTTCAGGGGCCAGATACGCAGTATTTT. Translated: CASMVQGPDTQYF.

V and J are TRBV2 and TRBJ2-7; 10 bases agree with TRBD2. The J segment lost 9 bases and the V segment lost 2 bases, leaving 4 bases of the junction unmatched. In germline, CDR1 is SNHLY, CDR2 FYNNEI. The CDR3 sequence is 13 residues long. CDR3 in DNA: TGTGCCAGCAGTGAATTGTCTAGCGGGGGGCAGTACTTC. Translation: CASSELSSGGQYF.

The chain joins TRBV29-1 to TRBJ2-7; 8 bases line up with TRBD1. J lost 7 bases, V lost 6 bases, and 11 bases had no gene match. This CDR3 spans 13 amino acids. Looked up from germline, CDR1 is SQVTM and CDR2 is ANQGSEA. The CDR3 DNA reads TGCAGCGTGGCGCAGGGGGCGCTGGGGGAGCAGTACTTC. It is translated as CSVAQGALGEQYF.

The chain couples TRBV7-7 to TRBJ2-1; 9 bases map to TRBD2. CDR1 SSHAT and CDR2 FNYEAQ come from the germline V gene (reference sequence). Trimming cost V 1 base and J 8 bases; bases outside gene matches: 6. The CDR3 consists of 15 residues. CDR3 sequence reads: CASSLGRGGLDEQFF. In nucleotides, the CDR3 is TGTGCCAGCAGCTTAGGGCGGGGGGGCCTGGATGAGCAGTTCTTC.

Only a few counts were recorded for this clone. The chain recombines TRBV6-6 with TRBJ1-1; the match to TRBD1 covers 7 bases. CDR3 length: 11 amino acids. The V segment lost 7 bases and the J segment 4 bases; nucleotides outside the gene matches: 0. The germline gives CDR1 MNHNY, CDR2 SVGAGI (reference sequence). The CDR3 sequence: CASNRGTEAFF. The DNA for the CDR3 is TGTGCCAGCAACAGGGGCACTGAAGCTTTCTTT.

The rearrangement joins TRBV12-3 or TRBV12-4 to TRBJ2-1, with D maybe TRBD1 (6 bases). Trimming left V 7 bases short and J 2 bases short, with 9 bases between. The length of the CDR3 is 13 residues. CDR3 coding DNA: TGTGCCAGCACCAGGGGAACCTACAATGAGCAGTTCTTC. As protein: CASTRGTYNEQFF.

In its sample, this clone was seen a few times. The chain joins TRBV19 to TRBJ1-5; D perhaps matches TRBD1 (5 bases). V was trimmed by 5 bases and J by 4 bases, leaving 12 bases between them. Per germline, CDR1 LNHDA and CDR2 SQIVND (reference sequence). This CDR3 contains 14 residues. The DNA of the CDR3 is TGTGCCAGTAGTGTTGACAGACCGAATCAGCCCCAGCATTTT. Translation gives CASSVDRPNQPQHF.

This clone has at least ten counts. This chain links TRBV18 with TRBJ2-7, with 8 nucleotides matching TRBD1. There are 14 residues in the CDR3. Per the germline V gene, CDR1 is KGHSH and CDR2 is LQKENI. V lost 3 bases, J lost 4 bases, and 5 bases stayed unmatched. CDR3 loop: CASSPDRGDYEQYF. The CDR3, as DNA: TGTGCCAGCTCACCTGACAGGGGTGATTACGAGCAGTACTTC.

The J gene is TRBJ1-1, the V gene TRBV7-8, with D perhaps TRBD1 (5 bases). With 0 bases removed from V and 2 bases from J, the gap between germline ends came to 10 bases. The CDR3 sequence is 15 residues long. Germline V gives CDR1 SGHVS, CDR2 FQNEAQ. The CDR3 DNA sequence: TGTGCCAGCAGCTTAGCGAAGGGGTTCAACACTGAAGCTTTCTTT. It yields the protein CASSLAKGFNTEAFF.

V usage is TRBV4-3 and J usage is TRBJ1-1; the D gene is possibly TRBD1 (5 bases). The CDR3 spans 15 residues. The germline CDR1 and CDR2 sequences are LGHNA and YSLEER. Trimming took off 1 base at V and 6 bases at J, with 15 bases between the two ends. The CDR3 protein is CASSQGSAGRSEAFF. CDR3 sequence (DNA): TGCGCCAGCAGCCAAGGATCCGCGGGACGGTCTGAAGCTTTCTTT.

The gene calls are TRBV9 and TRBJ2-1; TRBD2 matches at 10 bases. The CDR3 runs to 17 residues. The V gene's germline CDR1 is SGDLS and CDR2 YYNGEE. Trimming took 0 bases from V and 7 from J; bases not matched to a gene: 10. For the CDR3, the DNA is TGTGCCAGCAGCGTAGGGGAGCGGGAGGGCTTTTGGAATGAGCAGTTCTTC. Translated: CASSVGEREGFWNEQFF.

Points on this clone: Other DNA sequences in the same sample also yield this CDR3. The CDR3 region has the DNA TGTGCCAGCAGTTGGGACAGTACCTACGAGCAGTACTTC. Its protein product is CASSWDSTYEQYF. The genes are TRBV6-5 and TRBJ2-7, with TRBD1 matching 7 bases. The CDR3 sequence is 13 residues long. Germline V gene sequence: CDR1 MNHEY, CDR2 SVGAGI. With 4 bases clipped from V and 2 bases from J, the junction kept 2 bases outside the gene matches.

The V gene is TRBV9, the J gene TRBJ1-1; D is unclear. The CDR3 consists of 15 residues. V was pared by 0 bases and J by 4 bases, with 13 bases between. The germline gives CDR1 SGDLS, CDR2 YYNGEE. The CDR3 bases are TGTGCCAGCAGCGTAGTCGAGGTGATGGCCACTGAAGCTTTCTTT. It codes for CASSVVEVMATEAFF.

The V call is TRBV30, the J call TRBJ1-3; D perhaps matches TRBD1 (6 bases). The CDR3 loop spans 16 amino acids. The germline V and J ends were trimmed by 2 bases and 1 base, with 15 bases remaining between them. CDR1 is GTSNPN, CDR2 SVGIG, per germline (reference sequence). This chain's CDR3 is CAWSTGGAMSGNTIYF. DNA of the CDR3: TGTGCCTGGAGTACGGGGGGGGCGATGTCTGGAAACACCATATATTTT.

This sequence joins TRBV5-1 and TRBJ1-2; unclear D gene. Germline CDR1 and CDR2: SGHRS and YFSETQ. This CDR3 contains 14 residues. The germline V and J ends were trimmed by 0 bases and 2 bases, with 8 bases remaining between them. In DNA form, the CDR3 reads TGCGCCAGCAGCTTGGAACCAGTGAACTATGGCTACACCTTC. Translation gives CASSLEPVNYGYTF. Full variable domain (remainder filled in from reference TRBV5-1 and TRBJ1-2): KAGVTQTPRYLIKTRGQQVTLSCSPISGHRSVSWYQQTPGQGLQFLFEYFSETQRNKGNFPGRFSGRQFSNSRSEMNVSTLELGDSALYLCASSLEPVNYGYTFGSGTRLTVV.